This entry lists 21 T cell receptor beta chains sequenced from one sample in a study of cytomegalovirus exposure and HLA in healthy donors. PCR primers comprised 60 Vbeta and 13 Jbeta primers. Some clones are missing from TCRdb's copy, which holds only in-frame ones; the method was immunoSEQ multiplex PCR. Across about 47,000 clones, the top ten clones capture about 15% of the sample. Sequencing input: PBMCs. Every receptor here comes from a male donor in good health and CMV-seronegative.

This chain uses TRBV6-5 with TRBJ2-7, with a tentative D call TRBD2 (6 bases). Trimming shortened V by 5 bases and J by 3 bases, and 17 bases separated the two germline ends. Looked up from germline, CDR1 is MNHEY and CDR2 is SVGAGI. The length of the CDR3 is 15 residues. This CDR3 reads CASSTGDFRLYEQYF. In DNA form, the CDR3 reads TGTGCCAGCAGTACTGGGGACTTTAGGCTCTACGAGCAGTACTTC.

The chain employs TRBV6-5 and TRBJ2-7; D remains ambiguous. There are 12 residues in the CDR3. In germline, CDR1 is MNHEY, CDR2 SVGAGI. Trimming cost V 4 bases and J 3 bases, with 7 bases left between them. The CDR3 region has the DNA TGTGCCAGCAGTTTTAACGGCTACGAGCAGTACTTC. It encodes CASSFNGYEQYF.

This sequence joins TRBV7-2 and TRBJ2-1; D perhaps matches TRBD1 (6 bases). Trimming shortened V by 2 bases and J by 4 bases, and 12 bases separated the two germline ends. Germline V gene lookup returns CDR1 SGHTA and CDR2 FQGNSA. CDR3 length: 15 residues. CDR3 sequence (DNA): TGTGCCAGCAGCTTATCCGACAGGACATACAATGAGCAGTTCTTC. It is translated as CASSLSDRTYNEQFF. Supplemented by reference TRBV7-2 and TRBJ2-1, the full variable domain reads GAGVSQSPSNKVTEKGKDVELRCDPISGHTALYWYRQSLGQGLEFLIYFQGNSAPDKSGLPSDRFSAERTGGSVSTLTIQRTQQEDSAVYLCASSLSDRTYNEQFFGPGTRLTVL.

The chain combines TRBV29-1 with TRBJ1-5; 9 nucleotides align to TRBD1. The V gene's germline CDR1 is SQVTM and CDR2 ANQGSEA. With 6 bases clipped from V and 1 base from J, the junction kept 1 base outside the gene matches. The CDR3 sequence is 13 residues long. The CDR3 is CSVGQGSNQPQHF. The CDR3 DNA reads as TGCAGCGTCGGACAGGGGAGCAATCAGCCCCAGCATTTT.

The chain uses TRBV18 and TRBJ1-1; D uncertain. V lost 6 bases to trimming and J lost 1 base, with 6 bases between them. The germline CDR1 and CDR2 sequences are KGHSH and LQKENI. This CDR3 region has 12 residues. Here the CDR3 DNA reads TGTGCCAGCTCGCGTACGAACACTGAAGCTTTCTTT. It codes for CASSRTNTEAFF.

The chain joins TRBV6-5 to TRBJ2-3; TRBD2 agrees at 9 bases. Germline CDR1 MNHEY, CDR2 SVGAGI. This CDR3 has 15 residues. Losses at the gene ends were 2 bases for V and 4 bases for J; bases not matched to a gene: 4. The CDR3 here is CASSYRTSDADTQYF. CDR3 coding DNA: TGTGCCAGCAGTTACAGGACTAGCGATGCAGATACGCAGTATTTT.

The V and J genes are TRBV29-1 and TRBJ2-7; D ambiguous. Germline assignment: CDR1 SQVTM and CDR2 ANQGSEA. The CDR3 sequence is 11 residues long. Trimming took off 3 bases at V and 6 bases at J, with 9 bases between the two ends. The CDR3 sequence: CSVDVTGEQYF. The DNA of the CDR3 is TGCAGCGTTGATGTAACGGGCGAGCAGTACTTC.

The chain links TRBV2 to TRBJ1-1; D might be TRBD1 (5 bases). CDR1 and CDR2 from the germline V gene are SNHLY and FYNNEI. V lost 4 bases and J 4 bases, leaving 13 bases between the germline ends. The CDR3 has 14 residues. CDR3: CASSVAWGGTEAFF. In DNA, the CDR3 is TGTGCCAGCAGTGTTGCTTGGGGCGGCACTGAAGCTTTCTTT. The variable domain in full, with the rest retrieved from reference TRBV2 and TRBJ1-1, is EPEVTQTPSHQVTQMGQEVILRCVPISNHLYFYWYRQILGQKVEFLVSFYNNEISEKSEIFDDQFSVERPDGSNFTLKIRSTKLEDSAMYFCASSVAWGGTEAFFGQGTRLTVV.

The rearrangement uses TRBV27 and TRBJ1-1, with a tentative D call TRBD1 (5 bases). Between the trimmed V and J ends, which lost 2 bases and 3 bases, there was a span of 16 bases. There are 16 residues in the CDR3. Germline values: CDR1 MNHEY, CDR2 SMNVEV (reference sequence). CDR3 nucleotide sequence: TGTGCCAGCAGTTTAGGTGTCGGCCGGGGGGACACTGAAGCTTTCTTT. Its protein is CASSLGVGRGDTEAFF.

This sequence joins TRBV2 and TRBJ2-1, with 10 bases lining up with TRBD2. The CDR3 contains 16 residues. The J segment lost 6 bases and the V segment lost 3 bases, leaving 8 bases of the junction unmatched. Germline CDR1 SNHLY, CDR2 FYNNEI. The CDR3 reads CASSDRERGGRNEQFF. The CDR3 region has the DNA TGTGCCAGCAGTGACCGAGAGCGGGGGGGCCGCAATGAGCAGTTCTTC.

J is TRBJ2-2 and V is TRBV30; TRBD1 matches 9 bases. Losses at the gene ends were 1 base for V and 4 bases for J; bases not matched to a gene: 10. Per germline, CDR1 GTSNPN and CDR2 SVGIG (reference sequence). CDR3 size: 17 residues. The CDR3 here is CAWSARTGARITGELFF. Here the CDR3 DNA reads TGTGCCTGGAGTGCACGGACAGGGGCGCGTATCACCGGGGAGCTGTTTTTT.

This chain connects TRBV5-5 to TRBJ2-5; D not resolved. V was pared by 2 bases and J by 2 bases, with 13 bases between. The CDR3 runs to 15 residues. CDR1 and CDR2 (germline): SGHKS, YYEKEE (reference sequence). The CDR3 region is CASSFGPRIQETQYF. The CDR3 DNA sequence: TGTGCCAGCAGCTTTGGGCCACGGATTCAAGAGACCCAGTACTTC. Based on the CDR3 plus reference TRBV5-5 and TRBJ2-5, the full variable domain is DAGVTQSPTHLIKTRGQQVTLRCSPISGHKSVSWYQQVLGQGPQFIFQYYEKEERGRGNFPDRFSARQFPNYSSELNVNALLLGDSALYLCASSFGPRIQETQYFGPGTRLLVL.

The chain recombines TRBV30 with TRBJ2-1, with 8 bases identical to TRBD2. Germline loops: CDR1 GTSNPN, CDR2 SVGIG (reference sequence). This CDR3 has 13 amino acids. After removal of 4 bases from V and 7 bases from J, the junction contained 6 bases not matched to a gene. The CDR3 nucleotides are TGTGCCTGGATGACTAGCGCCGGTAATGAGCAGTTCTTC. It yields the protein CAWMTSAGNEQFF.

Regarding this clone: At one end, the junction sequence differs from germline, possibly due to a read error. The chain recombines TRBV19 with TRBJ2-1, with a possible D match to TRBD2 (5 bases). CDR3 length equals 15 residues. The germline V gene has CDR1 LNHDA and CDR2 SQIVND (reference sequence). The CDR3 DNA reads as TGTGCCAGTAGTATCGAGCGGAGCTCCGACAATGAGCAGTTCTTC. Translation: CASSIERSSDNEQFF.

The chain is built from TRBV9 and TRBJ1-6; D is unresolved. The germline V and J ends were trimmed by 4 bases and 6 bases, with 5 bases remaining between them. The germline gives CDR1 SGDLS, CDR2 YYNGEE. The CDR3 extends over 12 amino acids. Here the CDR3 DNA reads TGTGCCAGCAGCCTCCCTAATTCACCCCTCCACTTT. It translates to CASSLPNSPLHF.

The chain combines TRBV5-4 with TRBJ2-4; D is possibly TRBD1 (6 bases). The CDR3 runs to 14 residues. Trimming shortened V by 0 bases and J by 6 bases, and 10 bases separated the two germline ends. Germline CDR1 and CDR2: SGHNT and YYREEE (reference sequence). CDR3 DNA sequence: TGTGCCAGCAGCTTGGGTCAGGGGACAAACATTCAGTACTTC. Its protein product is CASSLGQGTNIQYF.

J is TRBJ2-1 and V is TRBV9; 7 nucleotides match TRBD2. Trimming removed 0 bases from V and 7 bases from J; junction bases left unmatched: 7. The germline gives CDR1 SGDLS, CDR2 YYNGEE. This CDR3 spans 15 amino acids. The CDR3 DNA sequence: TGTGCCAGCAGCGTAGGGGAGGGTTTGAGGAATGAGCAGTTCTTC. This gives the protein CASSVGEGLRNEQFF.

This chain uses TRBV7-6 with TRBJ2-5; D is possibly TRBD1 (6 bases). This CDR3 contains 15 residues. Germline CDR1 is SGHVS and CDR2 is FNYEAQ. Trimming stripped 5 bases from V and 4 bases from J, with 17 bases between. The CDR3 loop reads CASSQGWKGIETQYF. The CDR3 coding sequence is TGTGCCAGCAGCCAGGGGTGGAAGGGAATAGAGACCCAGTACTTC.

This chain uses TRBV7-8 with TRBJ1-2; possible D gene TRBD1, 6 bases. V lost 5 bases and J 4 bases, leaving 11 bases between the germline ends. Germline CDR1 reads SGHVS; CDR2 reads FQNEAQ. CDR3 length equals 13 residues. CDR3 region: CASSPRTAYGYTF. The DNA for the CDR3 is TGTGCCAGCAGCCCCCGGACAGCCTATGGCTACACCTTC.

This chain links TRBV2 with TRBJ1-2; 9 positions agree with TRBD1. After removal of 6 bases from V and 0 bases from J, the junction contained 2 bases not matched to a gene. The CDR3 covers 14 residues. The germline gives CDR1 SNHLY, CDR2 FYNNEI. CDR3 DNA: TGTGCCAGCAGAAGGACAGGGGCTAACTATGGCTACACCTTC. Its translation is CASRRTGANYGYTF.

V gene TRBV19 combines with J gene TRBJ1-5; D is ambiguous. V lost 2 bases and J 0 bases, leaving 8 bases between the germline ends. The CDR3 length is 15 residues. The germline V gene encodes CDR1 LNHDA and CDR2 SQIVND (reference sequence). CDR3 amino acids: CASSISQNSNQPQHF. The DNA of the CDR3 is TGTGCCAGTAGTATATCCCAGAATAGCAATCAGCCCCAGCATTTT.